The 5 T cell receptor beta chains reported below all come from one sample, sequenced in a study of blood T cells in healthy people across ages. Alongside a J-beta primer mix, a sample-barcoded 5' primer served in a second PCR lasting about 6 to 12 cycles. Using its own MiXCR run on the 5' RACE reads, TCRdb lists one record per CDR3 protein. Of about 1.1 million distinct CDR3 sequences listed, roughly two fifths were seen once; the top ten hold around 14%. Sequenced sample: blood. All receptors come from a man younger than 35 in good health.

Regarding this clonotype: A junction end diverges from the germline sequence, so it may reflect a read error. The chain recombines TRBV12-3 or TRBV12-4 with TRBJ2-1; possibly TRBD1 or TRBD2 for D (5 bases each). CDR3 length equals 13 residues. CDR3 nucleotides: TGTGCCAGCCGGGGACGCTCCTACAATCAGCAGTTCTTC. Translating it yields CASRGRSYNQQFF.

This clonotype was observed at least ten times. The J gene is TRBJ2-1, the V gene TRBV4-2; D may be TRBD2 (5 bases). CDR1 and CDR2 from the germline V gene are LGHNA and YNFKEQ. With 1 base removed from V and 8 bases from J, the gap between germline ends came to 12 bases. The CDR3 is 14 residues long. In DNA, the CDR3 is TGTGCCAGCAGCCAAGGGGCTAGCCGCGATGAGCAGTTCTTC. It encodes CASSQGASRDEQFF.

This clonotype showed up many times. The chain combines TRBV7-2 with TRBJ2-3; D unclear. Germline loops: CDR1 SGHTA, CDR2 FQGNSA. Deletions cut 3 bases from V and 0 bases from J, with 4 bases between. The CDR3 spans 13 residues. Here the CDR3 reads CASSFPSTDTQYF. CDR3 DNA sequence: TGTGCCAGCAGCTTCCCTAGCACAGATACGCAGTATTTT.

The V and J genes are TRBV12-3 or TRBV12-4 and TRBJ2-1, with a tentative D call TRBD2 (7 bases). Gene TRBJ2-7 matches the end of the DNA better, so the J call may be wrong. The CDR3 runs to 14 residues. The CDR3 nucleotides are TGTGCCAGCCATACAAGGGGGGGACCCAATGAGCAGTACTTC. Its protein is CASHTRGGPNEQYF.

V is TRBV4-3 and J is TRBJ2-1; no clear D. The CDR3 contains 19 residues. The V gene's germline CDR1 is LGHNA and CDR2 YSLEER. Trimming took off 0 bases at V and 0 bases at J, with 18 bases between the two ends. The CDR3 sequence is CASSQDDGYTVNSYNEQFF. The CDR3 DNA follows: TGCGCCAGCAGCCAAGATGATGGTTATACGGTAAACTCCTACAATGAGCAGTTCTTC.